This entry describes one T cell receptor (beta chain). Its target is unknown. The data were obtained in a study of OX40 agonist ivuxolimab in advanced cancers. Study overall: Dose-escalation patients suffered from hepatocellular carcinoma, melanoma, renal cell or head and neck cancer. Prior checkpoint blockade (anti-PD-1, anti-PD-L1 or anti-CTLA-4) was permitted; approximately 41% had it.

The table came from immunoSEQ multiplex PCR; TCRdb's copy has only in-frame clones and leaves some out. The sample includes 70,000 to 95,000 clones, approximately 94% seen only once; the top ten take around 9.6%. Broader study findings: Among T cells, CD8+ cells averaged more expanded clones than CD4+ cells.

Patients with a history of autoimmune disease or on systemic immunosuppression were excluded. Trimming cost V 7 bases and J 7 bases, with 16 bases left between them. The CDR3 is made up of 13 amino acids. In germline, CDR1 is MNHEY, CDR2 SMNVEV (reference sequence). Sequencing used CD4+ or CD8+ T cells sorted from blood, obtained in a trial of the OX40 agonist ivuxolimab. This clonotype was sampled from an adult with an advanced solid tumor such as melanoma, head and neck, liver or kidney cancer. The gene calls are TRBV27 and TRBJ1-1, with a tentative D call TRBD1 (5 bases). The CDR3 loop is CASTRRGESEAFF. The CDR3, as DNA: TGTGCCAGCACCAGGCGGGGGGAAAGTGAAGCTTTCTTT.